This TCR beta chain was recorded in a study of blood T cell repertoires in COVID-19. Background on the study: COVID-19 samples collected from the United States, Italy and Spain covered acute and convalescent phases. T cells, B-cell-depleted T cells, or PBMCs provided the cDNA or gDNA that served as material.

Cohorts were determined from participant-reported clinical history. Germline V gives CDR1 SGHNT, CDR2 YYREEE (reference sequence). The CDR3 sequence is 14 residues long. The V end lost 3 bases, the J end lost 0 bases, and 6 bases lay between the germline ends. In the authors' methods: Amplification of reference gene primers was used by the study to estimate nucleated cell counts. Sequencing was performed with immunoSEQ multiplex PCR; in TCRdb, only in-frame clones are kept and a portion is missing. The V and J calls and clone size were taken over from that table, and D and trimming were inferred from the DNA. The sample holds roughly 300,000 clones, 75% to 95% seen once.

The chain is built from TRBV5-4 and TRBJ1-4; D is undetermined. Input material: PBMCs or T cells enriched from blood (not recorded which). This clonotype was obtained from a woman in her thirties who had recovered from COVID-19. CDR3 protein: CASSSSATNEKLFF. DNA of the CDR3: TGTGCCAGCAGCTCCAGTGCAACTAATGAAAAACTGTTTTTT.